These T cell receptor beta chains were read from a single sample in a study of response to subunit inactivated influenza vaccine. MiXCR was run by TCRdb on the RT-PCR reads, yielding one entry per CDR3 protein. In the table there are 430,000 or so distinct CDR3 sequences, approximately 10% of which are singletons. The source was PBMCs from blood, collected 40 to 50 days after vaccination. These receptors came from a man in his fifties who received an inactivated influenza vaccine. The CDR3 runs from the conserved cysteine through the conserved F or W. The order of the fields is CDR3 protein, V gene, J gene.

cdr3_aa: CASSSGTTDEQYF; v_call: TRBV5-1; j_call: TRBJ2-7
cdr3_aa: CASSSEGTRTKTQYF; v_call: TRBV12-3/TRBV12-4; j_call: TRBJ2-5
cdr3_aa: CASSPVRLTGGYEQYF; v_call: TRBV28; j_call: TRBJ2-7
cdr3_aa: CASSLGQKWYNEQFF; v_call: TRBV11-2; j_call: TRBJ2-1
cdr3_aa: CASIRQGQGTDTQYF; v_call: TRBV7-9; j_call: TRBJ2-3
cdr3_aa: CGARVSLQETQYF; v_call: TRBV20-1; j_call: TRBJ2-5
cdr3_aa: CASSILQGQETQYF; v_call: TRBV28; j_call: TRBJ2-5
cdr3_aa: CASTTGTTRETQYF; v_call: TRBV12-3/TRBV12-4; j_call: TRBJ2-5
cdr3_aa: CSVVVPSGGELFF; v_call: TRBV29-1; j_call: TRBJ2-2
cdr3_aa: CASSELAADTQYF; v_call: TRBV12-3/TRBV12-4; j_call: TRBJ2-3
cdr3_aa: CASRSTGLRPNEQFF; v_call: TRBV28; j_call: TRBJ2-1
cdr3_aa: CSADEEIGTQYF; v_call: TRBV20-1; j_call: TRBJ2-5
cdr3_aa: CASRIALNQPQHF; v_call: TRBV6-2/TRBV6-3; j_call: TRBJ1-5
cdr3_aa: CASVQSIMNTEAFF; v_call: TRBV12-3/TRBV12-4; j_call: TRBJ1-1
cdr3_aa: CSVLTGPNEQFF; v_call: TRBV29-1; j_call: TRBJ2-1
cdr3_aa: CAISDDRVGELFF; v_call: TRBV10-3; j_call: TRBJ2-2
cdr3_aa: CASSYRDRGYEQYF; v_call: TRBV6-2/TRBV6-3; j_call: TRBJ2-7
cdr3_aa: CASSMARDTQYF; v_call: TRBV7-2; j_call: TRBJ2-3
cdr3_aa: CASSYSADMNTEAFF; v_call: TRBV6-5; j_call: TRBJ1-1
cdr3_aa: CSVPKSGRGYNEQFF; v_call: TRBV29-1; j_call: TRBJ2-1
cdr3_aa: CASSQGQGKGELFF; v_call: TRBV4-2; j_call: TRBJ2-2
cdr3_aa: CASSFSGRTHGSYNEQFF; v_call: TRBV7-3; j_call: TRBJ2-1
cdr3_aa: CASSYSPRDRGRDEQFF; v_call: TRBV6-2/TRBV6-3; j_call: TRBJ2-1
cdr3_aa: CASSFARAEAFF; v_call: TRBV5-6; j_call: TRBJ1-1
cdr3_aa: CASSYSRRETQYF; v_call: TRBV6-5; j_call: TRBJ2-5
cdr3_aa: CAIGPPGTFTDTQYF; v_call: TRBV10-3; j_call: TRBJ2-3
cdr3_aa: CASSTQSGGALDTQYF; v_call: TRBV5-1; j_call: TRBJ2-3